The 11 T cell receptor beta chains presented below share a single source sample, sequenced in a study of blood T cell repertoires in COVID-19. Profiling relied on immunoSEQ multiplex PCR, and the TCRdb table lists in-frame clones only, not all of them. Altogether roughly 66,000 clones are present, about 91% being singletons, with the ten largest covering around 13%. The sequenced material came from peripheral blood. Source of these receptors: a human donor with active COVID-19. The donor label of this sample is uncertain.

The rearrangement joins TRBV10-1 to TRBJ2-1, with 10 positions matching TRBD2. Germline values: CDR1 WNHNN, CDR2 SYGVQD (reference sequence). The V and J ends lost 5 bases and 5 bases, in that order; junction bases with no gene match: 6. The CDR3 spans 15 residues. CDR3 sequence reads: CASSPTSGRNNEQFF. Here the CDR3 DNA reads TGCGCCAGCAGTCCGACTAGCGGGCGTAACAATGAGCAGTTCTTC.

CDR3 DNA: TGTGCCAGCAGTTCCATCGACCCGACTAGCGGGAAGGGAGAGACCCAGTACTTC. This sequence encodes CASSSIDPTSGKGETQYF. The chain employs TRBV27 and TRBJ2-5; 11 bases are shared with TRBD2. Unmatched junction bases numbered 14, after V lost 4 bases and J lost 4 bases. The CDR3 contains 18 residues. Per the germline V gene, CDR1 is MNHEY and CDR2 is SMNVEV (reference sequence).

The chain has TRBV20-1 and TRBJ1-2, with 8 positions matching TRBD1. Unmatched junction bases numbered 12, after V lost 3 bases and J lost 6 bases. This CDR3 comprises 15 residues. The germline V gene encodes CDR1 DFQATT and CDR2 SNEGSKA (reference sequence). CDR3 in amino acids: CSASPPQGARHGYTF. CDR3 DNA sequence: TGCAGTGCTAGTCCCCCGCAGGGGGCGCGGCATGGCTACACCTTC.

The rearrangement joins TRBV6-5 to TRBJ1-2; 12 bases line up with TRBD1. This CDR3 comprises 15 residues. V dropped 0 bases and J dropped 7; count of bases not matched to a gene: 3. CDR1 and CDR2 (germline): MNHEY, SVGAGI. CDR3 in amino acids: CASSYSGTGGFGYTF. For the CDR3, the DNA is TGTGCCAGCAGTTACTCTGGGACAGGGGGCTTTGGCTACACCTTC.

J is TRBJ1-4 and V is TRBV4-2, with 7 bases that match TRBD1. The CDR3 totals 16 residues. V trimming: 4 bases; J trimming: 5 bases; junction bases outside the gene matches: 10. The germline V gene encodes CDR1 LGHNA and CDR2 YNFKEQ. The CDR3 DNA sequence: TGTGCCAGCAGCCTGGGTTTGACAGGGCCGAATGAAAAACTGTTTTTT. This sequence encodes CASSLGLTGPNEKLFF.

The chain has TRBV5-6 and TRBJ1-2; 10 bases fit TRBD1. Germline trimming cut 5 bases from V and 3 bases from J; bases unmatched to any gene: 7. The CDR3 consists of 15 residues. Per the germline V gene, CDR1 is SGHDT and CDR2 is YYEEEE. CDR3 residues: CASSRRQGADYGYTF. CDR3 DNA sequence: TGTGCCAGCAGTCGACGACAGGGGGCCGACTATGGCTACACCTTC.

This chain uses TRBV5-4 with TRBJ2-1; D not certain. The CDR3 sequence is 11 residues long. CDR1 SGHNT and CDR2 YYREEE come from the germline V gene (reference sequence). With 2 bases removed from V and 7 bases from J, the gap between germline ends came to 4 bases. The CDR3 here is CASSFRNEQFF. CDR3 in DNA: TGTGCCAGCAGCTTCCGGAATGAGCAGTTCTTC.

This sequence joins TRBV11-3 and TRBJ2-2; 7 nucleotides match TRBD2. Trimming at V came to 4 bases and at J to 5 bases, leaving 19 bases not matched to a gene. The CDR3 contains 19 residues. The germline V gene has CDR1 SGHNT and CDR2 YENEEA. The CDR3 region is CASSWGEGASPSKTGELFF. The CDR3 coding sequence is TGTGCCAGCAGCTGGGGGGAGGGTGCTAGCCCATCTAAGACCGGGGAGCTGTTTTTT.

The rearrangement uses TRBV3-1 (or the pseudogene TRBV3-2) and TRBJ2-2; TRBD1 is a possible D gene (6 bases). The CDR3 covers 14 residues. From germline, CDR1 is LGHDT and CDR2 YNNKEL (reference sequence). The V end was cut by 4 bases, the J end by 6 bases, with 12 bases between. The CDR3 DNA follows: TGTGCCAGCAGCCCCAGGACAGAGCCCGGGGAGCTGTTTTTT. Amino acid sequence: CASSPRTEPGELFF.

The rearrangement links TRBV12-5 to TRBJ1-5, with 9 bases lining up with TRBD1. This CDR3 region has 15 residues. Per the germline V gene, CDR1 is LGHNT and CDR2 is FRNRAP. V trimming: 6 bases; J trimming: 2 bases; junction bases outside the gene matches: 5. CDR3 sequence reads: CASGRGTGRNQPQHF. The CDR3, as DNA: TGTGCTAGTGGGCGCGGGACAGGGCGCAATCAGCCCCAGCATTTT.

This chain uses TRBV24-1 with TRBJ1-2, with D possibly matching TRBD1 (6 bases). CDR1 is KGHDR, CDR2 SFDVKD, per germline. The CDR3 has 13 amino acids. Deletions cut 9 bases from V and 5 bases from J, with 15 bases between. The CDR3 sequence: CATSTGWAYGYTF. As DNA, the CDR3 is TGTGCCACCTCGACAGGATGGGCGTATGGCTACACCTTC.